A single sample is the source of the 13 T cell receptor beta chains below, sequenced in a study of T cells in Graves' hyperthyroidism and ophthalmopathy. Amplification yielded TCR beta CDR3 regions, with RNA transcripts as the source. Using the HTBI primer set, a first-round RT-PCR was run on the TCR CDR3. TCRdb reprocessed the multiplex PCR reads via MiXCR and lists one record per CDR3 protein. This sample has approximately 690,000 distinct CDR3 sequences, with about 14% found just once. Sequences were obtained from blood. The receptors originated from a woman in her fifties or sixties with Graves' ophthalmopathy.

The sample holds many counts of this clonotype. The rearrangement joins TRBV3-1 to TRBJ2-1, with D possibly matching TRBD2 (5 bases). This CDR3 is built from 14 residues. The germline V gene encodes CDR1 LGHDT and CDR2 YNNKEL (reference sequence). Trimming removed 1 base from V and 8 bases from J, with 12 bases in between. DNA of the CDR3: TGTGCCAGCAGCCAAGCCGGGGAAGCGGATGAGCAGTTCTTC. This sequence encodes CASSQAGEADEQFF.

The rearrangement links TRBV24-1 to TRBJ1-5; D possibly corresponds to TRBD1 (5 bases). Germline values: CDR1 KGHDR, CDR2 SFDVKD. Trimming cost V 1 base and J 0 bases, with 9 bases left between them. This CDR3 is built from 16 residues. The CDR3: CATSDFAGYSNQPQHF. The DNA for the CDR3 is TGTGCCACCAGTGATTTCGCAGGGTATAGCAATCAGCCCCAGCATTTT.

The sample holds many counts of this clonotype. This CDR3 is CATTGTLFYGYTF. The CDR3 DNA follows: TGTGCCACCACAGGGACCCTCTTCTATGGCTACACCTTC. The V and J genes are TRBV24-1 and TRBJ1-2, with a weak D call TRBD1 (5 bases). The CDR3 runs 13 residues. Germline values: CDR1 KGHDR, CDR2 SFDVKD. Trimming took 8 bases from V and 4 from J, leaving 13 bases between them.

This clonotype was seen many times. The chain employs TRBV20-1 and TRBJ1-2, with 7 bases fitting TRBD1. Germline V gene data show CDR1 as DFQATT and CDR2 as SNEGSKA (reference sequence). The CDR3 is 14 residues long. Trimming took 2 bases from V and 4 from J; bases not matched to a gene: 7. The CDR3, as DNA: TGCAGTGCTAGATCCTTGGGACAGAGCTATGGCTACACCTTC. Translation: CSARSLGQSYGYTF.

This clonotype was observed a few times. The chain employs TRBV3-2 and TRBJ2-7; the table names TRBD1, a call not compared with the DNA. TRBV3-2 is flagged as a pseudogene. This CDR3 is built from 17 residues. CDR3 sequence reads: CASSQVGRDNISYEQYF. For the CDR3, the DNA is TGTGCCAGCAGCCAAGTAGGGCGGGACAACATCTCCTACGAGCAGTACTTC.

The table lists this clonotype with many counts. The genes are TRBV27 and TRBJ2-5; 8 positions agree with TRBD1. Germline V gene lookup returns CDR1 MNHEY and CDR2 SMNVEV (reference sequence). The ends lost 5 bases at V and 4 bases at J; junction bases unmatched: 3. CDR3 length: 13 amino acids. Here the CDR3 reads CASSQTGGETQYF. CDR3 in DNA: TGTGCCAGCAGTCAAACAGGGGGAGAGACCCAGTACTTC.

This clonotype was seen more than once but under ten times. The chain links TRBV7-3 to TRBJ2-3, with 10 nucleotides matching TRBD2. From germline, CDR1 is SGHTA and CDR2 FQGTGA. This CDR3 has 16 residues. V shed 5 bases, J shed 0 bases, and the junction held 5 bases outside the gene matches. This CDR3 is CASSDGLAESTDTQYF. CDR3 coding DNA: TGTGCCAGCAGCGATGGACTAGCGGAAAGCACAGATACGCAGTATTTT.

This clonotype was recorded at least ten times. This chain connects TRBV6-6 to TRBJ1-1; a weak D match, TRBD1 (6 bases). Germline V gives CDR1 MNHNY, CDR2 SVGAGI (reference sequence). The germline V and J ends were trimmed by 0 bases and 1 base, with 9 bases remaining between them. CDR3 length: 15 residues. For the CDR3, the DNA is TGTGCCAGCAGTTACTCGGGGGCTGGGAACACTGAAGCTTTCTTT. It codes for CASSYSGAGNTEAFF.

This clonotype was seen at least ten times. The V and J genes are TRBV11-3 and TRBJ2-1; the D is unclear. Trimming took 1 base from V and 3 from J, leaving 7 bases between them. The CDR3 has 14 amino acids. The germline V gene encodes CDR1 SGHNT and CDR2 YENEEA. The CDR3 DNA follows: TGTGCCAGCAGCTTAGCAAGGAACTACAATGAGCAGTTCTTC. It specifies CASSLARNYNEQFF.

In DNA form, the CDR3 reads TGTGCCAGCAGTCAGTCCGGCATTCAGTACTTC. Translating gives CASSQSGIQYF. The chain combines TRBV6-1 with TRBJ2-4; D call uncertain. There are 11 residues in the CDR3. Per the germline V gene, CDR1 is MNHNS and CDR2 is SASEGT. Between the trimmed V and J ends, which lost 5 bases and 9 bases, there was a span of 8 bases.

This clonotype came up many times. J is TRBJ1-2 and V is TRBV28, with 11 bases fitting TRBD1. CDR1 and CDR2 from the germline V gene are MDHEN and SYDVKM. CDR3 length: 16 amino acids. The V and J ends lost 4 bases and 7 bases, in that order; junction bases with no gene match: 11. CDR3 in amino acids: CASSSYRTGGVSGYTF. In DNA form, the CDR3 reads TGTGCCAGCAGTTCCTATCGGACAGGGGGCGTTAGTGGCTACACCTTC.

The rearrangement links TRBV6-4 to TRBJ2-5; D unresolved. The CDR3 covers 13 residues. In germline, CDR1 is MRHNA, CDR2 SNTAGT. The V end lost 8 bases, the J end lost 1 base, and 11 bases lay between the germline ends. In DNA, the CDR3 is TGTGCCAGCTCGTCCCGATGCCAAGAGACCCAGTACTTC. As protein: CASSSRCQETQYF.

In its sample, this clonotype was seen a few times. The V call is TRBV4-2, the J call TRBJ1-2; D gene uncertain. Germline CDR1 reads LGHNA; CDR2 reads YNFKEQ. The CDR3 has 13 amino acids. Deletions cut 1 base from V and 6 bases from J, with 9 bases between. The CDR3 loop reads CASSQGRVDGYTF. CDR3 in DNA: TGTGCCAGCAGCCAAGGTAGGGTTGATGGCTACACCTTC.